The 30 T cell receptor beta chains presented below share a single source sample, sequenced in a study of blood T cells in healthy people across ages. A second 7 to 11 cycle PCR used barcoded and J-beta primers. TCRdb re-called the 5' RACE reads with MiXCR, one entry per CDR3 protein. The data hold hundreds of thousands of distinct CDR3 sequences, with around 43% observed a single time. Sequenced material: blood. Receptors originate from a man older than 75 in good health.

This clonotype was detected many times. The genes are TRBV27 and TRBJ2-1; D is possibly TRBD1 or TRBD2 (5 bases each). Germline V gene lookup returns CDR1 MNHEY and CDR2 SMNVEV (reference sequence). V lost 8 bases, J lost 7 bases, and 9 bases lay in between. The CDR3 consists of 11 residues. The CDR3: CASSEGNEQFF. The DNA of the CDR3 is TGTGCCAGCTCAGAGGGGAATGAGCAGTTCTTC.

This clonotype was picked up a small number of times. The genes are TRBV12-3 or TRBV12-4 and TRBJ1-6, with D possibly TRBD1 on 6 matching bases. V gave up 4 bases and J gave up 7 bases, with 11 bases separating them. CDR3 length: 14 amino acids. CDR3 coding DNA: TGTGCCAGCAGTTCCGAGACAGGAAATTCACCCCTCCACTTT. Translation: CASSSETGNSPLHF.

In the case of this clonotype: Just one base apart from a much larger clone, this may be a read error. This chain uses TRBV29-1 with TRBJ2-4, with D perhaps TRBD2 (6 bases). The CDR3 totals 15 residues. The V gene lost 7 bases and the J gene lost 2 bases, with 18 bases spanning the gap. Germline-derived CDR1 and CDR2 are SQVTM and ANQGSEA. The CDR3 DNA reads as TGCAGCGCCCGCGGAGGGATGGATTCCAAAAACATTCAGTACTTC. Amino acids: CSARGGMDSKNIQYF. The whole variable domain, filled in from reference TRBV29-1 and TRBJ2-4, reads SAVISQKPSRDICQRGTSLTIQCQVDSQVTMMFWYRQQPGQSLTLIATANQGSEATYESGFVIDKFPISRPNLTFSTLTVSNMSPEDSSIYLCSARGGMDSKNIQYFGAGTRLSVL.

This sequence joins TRBV7-2 and TRBJ2-1; 7 bases line up with TRBD2. CDR1 is SGHTA, CDR2 FQGNSA, per germline. CDR3 length: 16 amino acids. V shed 5 bases, J shed 10 bases, and the junction held 17 bases outside the gene matches. The CDR3 here is CASSGRGWRSADEQFF. CDR3 bases: TGTGCCAGCAGCGGGAGGGGCTGGAGGTCGGCTGACGAGCAGTTCTTC.

The chain carries TRBV6-1 and TRBJ2-1, with 8 positions matching TRBD1. CDR3 size: 20 residues. V was pared by 1 base and J by 0 bases, with 14 bases of the junction left unmatched. Germline CDR1 is MNHNS and CDR2 is SASEGT. The CDR3 here is CASSEELGQGVIDSYNEQFF. CDR3 bases: TGTGCCAGCAGTGAAGAGCTTGGACAGGGTGTAATAGACTCCTACAATGAGCAGTTCTTC.

In this sample, this clonotype turned up a few times. The chain combines TRBV7-2 with TRBJ2-3; TRBD2 aligns across 12 bases. The CDR3 is made up of 17 amino acids. The germline V gene encodes CDR1 SGHTA and CDR2 FQGNSA. The J segment lost 4 bases and the V segment lost 0 bases, leaving 5 bases of the junction unmatched. CDR3: CASSLASSGGAPDTQYF. The CDR3 DNA reads TGTGCCAGCAGCTTAGCCTCTAGCGGGGGGGCCCCAGATACGCAGTATTTT.

There are a few counts of this clonotype. V usage is TRBV7-2 and J usage is TRBJ2-3, with 7 nucleotides matching TRBD1. The CDR3 consists of 16 residues. The germline V gene has CDR1 SGHTA and CDR2 FQGNSA. With 2 bases clipped from V and 0 bases from J, the junction kept 5 bases outside the gene matches. Here the CDR3 DNA reads TGTGCCAGCAGCTTAACAGGGGCCTTTAGCACAGATACGCAGTATTTT. Translating it yields CASSLTGAFSTDTQYF.

This clonotype was seen a handful of times. The chain links TRBV12-3 or TRBV12-4 to TRBJ2-5, with D possibly being TRBD2 (5 bases). Trimming took off 7 bases at V and 2 bases at J, with 17 bases between the two ends. The CDR3 has 15 residues. CDR3 region: CASKRTGEFQETQYF. The CDR3 nucleotides read TGTGCCAGCAAACGAACCGGGGAGTTTCAAGAGACCCAGTACTTC.

The J gene is TRBJ2-7, the V gene TRBV4-2, with TRBD2 matching 8 bases. The CDR3 loop spans 16 amino acids. Germline trimming cut 4 bases from V and 2 bases from J; bases unmatched to any gene: 10. Per the germline V gene, CDR1 is LGHNA and CDR2 is YNFKEQ. The CDR3 bases are TGTGCCAGCAGCCGAGATCGTAGCGGGGATACCTACGAGCAGTACTTC. This sequence encodes CASSRDRSGDTYEQYF.

Remarks on this clonotype: Given a much more abundant clone one base away, this may be a read error. This chain links TRBV6-5 with TRBJ2-4; unclear D gene. This CDR3 contains 13 residues. The V end lost 7 bases, the J end lost 13 bases, and 20 bases lay between the germline ends. Germline lookup yields CDR1 MNHEY and CDR2 SVGAGI. CDR3 nucleotide sequence: TGTGCCAGCAAAGCAGCCCCCACCTACAAGCAGTACTTC. Its translation: CASKAAPTYKQYF.

The gene calls are TRBV30 and TRBJ1-4; no firm D call. Germline lookup yields CDR1 GTSNPN and CDR2 SVGIG (reference sequence). This CDR3 is built from 14 residues. V gave up 7 bases and J gave up 5 bases, with 17 bases separating them. The CDR3 coding sequence is TGTGCCTCCTCCCCCCGGGCCTACAATGAAAAACTGTTTTTT. The encoded protein is CASSPRAYNEKLFF.

This clonotype was detected only a few times. The chain joins TRBV11-3 to TRBJ2-1; 8 bases match TRBD1. The ends lost 5 bases at V and 4 bases at J; junction bases unmatched: 7. Germline V gene sequence: CDR1 SGHNT, CDR2 YENEEA. The CDR3 is 15 residues long. The CDR3: CASSPARTGYNEQFF. The CDR3, as DNA: TGTGCCAGCAGCCCCGCCCGGACAGGGTACAATGAGCAGTTCTTC.

In DNA, the CDR3 is TGTGCCAGCAGTACACAGGGTATTATGAACACTGAAGCTTTCTTT. Translation gives CASSTQGIMNTEAFF. V and J are TRBV28 and TRBJ1-1, with a tentative D call TRBD1 (6 bases). CDR3 length: 15 residues. With 5 bases removed from V and 0 bases from J, the gap between germline ends came to 13 bases. In germline, CDR1 is MDHEN, CDR2 SYDVKM.

In regard to this clonotype: Given a much more abundant clone one base away, this may be a read error. The genes are TRBV28 and TRBJ2-7; 8 positions match TRBD1. This CDR3 is 15 amino acids long. The germline CDR1 and CDR2 sequences are MDHEN and SYDVKM. With V trimmed by 5 bases and J by 6 bases, 12 bases remained unmatched. CDR3 residues: CASSLSGTGRSEQYF. The CDR3 DNA reads as TGTGCCAGCAGTCTCTCCGGGACAGGACGGTCCGAGCAGTACTTC.

About this clonotype: No conserved phenylalanine or tryptophan ends this CDR3, so it is likely a read error. The rearrangement uses TRBV29-1 and TRBJ2-5, with D tentatively TRBD2 (6 bases). V was trimmed by 6 bases and J by 7 bases, leaving 24 bases between them. The V gene's germline CDR1 is SQVTM and CDR2 ANQGSEA. The CDR3 runs 15 residues. DNA for the CDR3: TGCAGCGTCGGAACCGGGGACTCACGAGAAGCGACCCAGTACTAC. Its protein product is CSVGTGDSREATQYY.

V usage is TRBV20-1 and J usage is TRBJ1-6, with D perhaps TRBD1 (5 bases). The germline gives CDR1 DFQATT, CDR2 SNEGSKA (reference sequence). V dropped 3 bases and J dropped 7 bases, with 16 bases sitting between them. The CDR3 length is 15 residues. The CDR3 loop is CSARSVGQRNSPLHF. The CDR3 nucleotides read TGCAGTGCTAGGAGTGTAGGACAACGAAATTCACCCCTCCACTTT.

This clonotype was found a few times. The rearrangement joins TRBV7-2 to TRBJ2-7; 8 nucleotides match TRBD2. Germline trimming cut 5 bases from V and 3 bases from J; bases unmatched to any gene: 3. Germline V gene sequence: CDR1 SGHTA, CDR2 FQGNSA. The CDR3 has 13 residues. The CDR3 DNA reads as TGTGCCAGCAGCGGTACTAGCGGCTACGAGCAGTACTTC. Translating it yields CASSGTSGYEQYF.

The rearrangement joins TRBV25-1 to TRBJ2-5; D uncertain. The end of the DNA is better explained by TRBJ2-7, so the J call may be wrong. The germline V gene encodes CDR1 MGHDK and CDR2 SYGVNS. The CDR3 has 12 residues. In nucleotides, the CDR3 is TGTGCCAGCAGTGATGGATACGACGAGCAGTACTTC. Amino acid sequence: CASSDGYDEQYF.

This clonotype showed up just a few times. V is TRBV7-3 and J is TRBJ2-3, with D possibly being TRBD2 (6 bases). The CDR3 has 13 amino acids. V lost 0 bases and J 10 bases, leaving 11 bases between the germline ends. Germline CDR1 and CDR2: SGHTA and FQGTGA. CDR3 sequence reads: CASSLTGGAAQYF. As DNA, the CDR3 is TGTGCCAGCAGCTTAACAGGCGGGGCGGCGCAGTATTTT.

This CDR3 is CASSARGVAHSTDTQYF. In DNA form, the CDR3 reads TGCGCCAGCAGCGCCCGAGGGGTAGCGCATAGCACAGATACGCAGTATTTT. The chain combines TRBV4-3 with TRBJ2-3, with D possibly called TRBD1 or TRBD2 (5 bases each). The CDR3 runs 17 residues. Trimming removed 5 bases from V and 0 bases from J, with 18 bases in between. From germline, CDR1 is LGHNA and CDR2 YSLEER.

The chain couples TRBV7-2 to TRBJ2-1; 16 nucleotides align to TRBD2. Germline CDR1 reads SGHTA; CDR2 reads FQGNSA. V gave up 5 bases and J gave up 4 bases; unmatched junction bases: 8. This CDR3 region has 18 residues. CDR3: CASSPDPGLAGGYNEQFF. For the CDR3, the DNA is TGTGCCAGCAGCCCAGATCCGGGACTAGCGGGAGGGTACAATGAGCAGTTCTTC.

This clonotype was detected ten times or more. The V gene is TRBV29-1, the J gene TRBJ2-4; 10 nucleotides align to TRBD2. The CDR3 spans 13 residues. Trimming took 5 bases from V and 14 from J; bases not matched to a gene: 12. The germline V gene has CDR1 SQVTM and CDR2 ANQGSEA. The CDR3 DNA follows: TGCAGCGTTACAAACGGACTAGCGGAACCCAAGTACTTC. As protein: CSVTNGLAEPKYF.

The rearrangement links TRBV10-3 to TRBJ2-7; 7 nucleotides line up with TRBD1. Germline V gives CDR1 ENHRY, CDR2 SYGVKD. The V segment lost 6 bases and the J segment 4 bases; nucleotides outside the gene matches: 3. The CDR3 loop spans 12 amino acids. The CDR3 region has the DNA TGTGCCATCAGCCCGACAGGGTACGAGCAGTACTTC. Protein sequence: CAISPTGYEQYF.

The rearrangement links TRBV14 to TRBJ2-1; D uncertain. Trimming took off 0 bases at V and 7 bases at J, with 10 bases between the two ends. The CDR3 has 14 residues. Looked up from germline, CDR1 is SGHDN and CDR2 is FVKESK. CDR3 amino acids: CASSQDAPENEQFF. The CDR3 bases are TGTGCCAGCAGCCAAGATGCTCCTGAGAATGAGCAGTTCTTC. Full variable domain (outside the CDR3, taken from reference TRBV14 and TRBJ2-1): EAGVTQFPSHSVIEKGQTVTLRCDPISGHDNLYWYRRVMGKEIKFLLHFVKESKQDESGMPNNRFLAERTGGTYSTLKVQPAELEDSGVYFCASSQDAPENEQFFGPGTRLTVL.

Note on this clonotype: A read error may explain this, as a much larger clone is one base away. This chain links TRBV6-2 or TRBV6-3 with TRBJ2-1, with TRBD1 matching 9 bases. The length of the CDR3 is 14 residues. The junction had 13 bases not matched to a gene; V was cut back by 6 bases and J by 13 bases. The germline V gene encodes CDR1 MNHEY and CDR2 SVGEGT. CDR3 sequence (DNA): TGTGCCAGCAGCGCTTCCTGGACAGGGGAGACCCAGTTCTTC. The encoded protein is CASSASWTGETQFF.

In this sample, this clonotype turned up a few times. The chain uses TRBV2 and TRBJ2-6; D unclear. This CDR3 contains 15 residues. V was cut by 5 bases and J by 3 bases, with 11 bases left in between. Germline CDR1 reads SNHLY; CDR2 reads FYNNEI. The DNA for the CDR3 is TGTGCCAGCAGTCGCCGTAATGGTGGGGCCAACGTCCTGACTTTC. Translated: CASSRRNGGANVLTF.

This chain joins TRBV24-1 and TRBJ2-1; 8 nucleotides align to TRBD1. V was clipped by 4 bases and J by 7 bases; unmatched bases: 11. This CDR3 region has 16 residues. Germline CDR1 reads KGHDR; CDR2 reads SFDVKD. The CDR3 here is CATSERGRGLSNEQFF. In DNA form, the CDR3 reads TGTGCCACCAGTGAGAGAGGCAGGGGGCTAAGTAATGAGCAGTTCTTC.

This chain uses TRBV7-9 with TRBJ2-7; D possibly corresponds to TRBD1 (7 bases). The CDR3 covers 14 residues. The germline V gene encodes CDR1 SEHNR and CDR2 FQNEAQ (reference sequence). Trimming cost V 3 bases and J 5 bases, with 14 bases left between them. CDR3 amino acids: CASSLRQGGHEQYF. CDR3 in DNA: TGTGCCAGCAGCTTGCGCCAGGGGGGCCACGAGCAGTACTTC.

The rearrangement uses TRBV7-2 and TRBJ2-7; TRBD2 matches at 7 bases. The germline V gene encodes CDR1 SGHTA and CDR2 FQGNSA. Trimming at V came to 4 bases and at J to 4 bases, leaving 13 bases not matched to a gene. The CDR3 contains 16 residues. CDR3 nucleotides: TGTGCCAGCAGCTCCCCTGGGGGGAGGGCTCGGTACGAGCAGTACTTC. Its translation: CASSSPGGRARYEQYF.

This clonotype has only one observation. V and J are TRBV21-1 and TRBJ2-1; TRBD2 is the table's D call, not checked against the DNA. TRBV21-1 is tagged as a pseudogene. The CDR3 sequence is 15 residues long. The CDR3 region is CASSKGPLINNEQFF. The DNA of the CDR3 is TGTGCCAGCAGCAAAGGCCCTCTTATTAACAATGAGCAGTTCTTC.